This TCR beta chain was recorded in a study of blood T cell repertoires in COVID-19. This clone was picked up a small number of times. Germline CDR1 and CDR2: LNHNV and YYDKDF (reference sequence). Deletions cut 1 base from V and 3 bases from J, with 8 bases between. CDR3 length: 14 residues. This table comes from immunoSEQ multiplex PCR, and its TCRdb copy is limited to in-frame clones, with some not included. The table records around 100,000 clones, about 89% of them present only once. The TCR comes from a man aged 45-65 years with active COVID-19. V gene TRBV15 combines with J gene TRBJ2-3, with D hard to call. Sequenced material: peripheral blood. The CDR3 DNA reads as TGTGCCACCAGCAGAGGGTCTAGGACAGATACGCAGTATTTT. Translating it yields CATSRGSRTDTQYF.